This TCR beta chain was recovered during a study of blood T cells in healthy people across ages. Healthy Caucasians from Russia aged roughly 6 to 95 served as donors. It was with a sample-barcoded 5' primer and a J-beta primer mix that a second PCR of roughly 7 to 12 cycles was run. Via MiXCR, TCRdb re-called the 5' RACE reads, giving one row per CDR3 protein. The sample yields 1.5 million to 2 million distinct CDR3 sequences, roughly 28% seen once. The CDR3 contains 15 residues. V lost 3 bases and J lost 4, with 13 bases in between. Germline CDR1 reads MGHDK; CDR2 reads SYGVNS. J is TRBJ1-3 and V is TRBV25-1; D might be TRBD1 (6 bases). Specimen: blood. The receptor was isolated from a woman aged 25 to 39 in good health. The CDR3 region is CASSEGALGGNTIYF. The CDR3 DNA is TGTGCCAGCAGTGAGGGGGCCCTTGGAGGAAACACCATATATTTT.